These T cell receptor beta chains were read from a single sample in a study of blood T cells in healthy people across ages. MiXCR, run by TCRdb on the 5' RACE reads, gives a single entry per CDR3 protein. The table includes some 890,000 distinct CDR3 sequences, 25% to 35% detected once. These data also featured in a second study, about T cells of mothers and their children.

Sequencing used blood. These receptors were collected from a middle-aged woman in good health. Both conserved end residues are part of each CDR3. D genes are given only for firm matches. Clone size is stated in some rows and not others, as once, few, many or a class when expanded.

CDR3nt: TGTGCCAGCTTTCGCCGGGACAGGTACTATGGCTACACCTTC
CDR3aa: CASFRRDRYYGYTF
len: 14
v_gene: TRBV2
j_gene: TRBJ1-2
d_gene: TRBD1
abundance: .

CDR3nt: TGTGTCAGCAGTTCCCTTAGCGGGGGCCCCACAGATACGCAGTATTTT
CDR3aa: CVSSSLSGGPTDTQYF
len: 16
v_gene: TRBV12-3/TRBV12-4
j_gene: TRBJ2-3
d_gene: TRBD2
abundance: once

CDR3nt: TGTGCCAGCAGCTTAATAATCTTGGGTCACACTGAAGCTTTCTTT
CDR3aa: CASSLIILGHTEAFF
len: 15
v_gene: TRBV7-2
j_gene: TRBJ1-1
d_gene: .
abundance: few

CDR3nt: TGTGCCAGCAGCTTGTCCCGGGACAGCCACAATGAGCAGTTCTTC
CDR3aa: CASSLSRDSHNEQFF
len: 15
v_gene: TRBV7-3
j_gene: TRBJ2-1
d_gene: TRBD1
abundance: many

CDR3nt: TGCAGTGCCACTCGGGCTAGCGGGTCCCAAGAGACCCAGTACTTC
CDR3aa: CSATRASGSQETQYF
len: 15
v_gene: TRBV20-1
j_gene: TRBJ2-5
d_gene: TRBD2
abundance: .

CDR3nt: TGTGCTAGCAGCCCAACAGGGGGGGAAGGTCGCGGTGAGCAGTTCTTC
CDR3aa: CASSPTGGEGRGEQFF
len: 16
v_gene: TRBV7-7
j_gene: TRBJ2-1
d_gene: .
abundance: many

CDR3nt: TGTGCCAGCAGCCCGCGGGGGGCGGACAGGGGGCTCTACGAGCAGTACTTC
CDR3aa: CASSPRGADRGLYEQYF
len: 17
v_gene: TRBV9
j_gene: TRBJ2-7
d_gene: TRBD1
abundance: many

CDR3nt: TGTGCCAGCAGCCATTACCAGGCTCCTGCCTACACCTTC
CDR3aa: CASSHYQAPAYTF
len: 13
v_gene: TRBV14
j_gene: TRBJ1-2
d_gene: .
abundance: .

CDR3nt: TGTGCCAGTAGTATAGTAGGGGCGCCCACAGATACGCAGTATTTT
CDR3aa: CASSIVGAPTDTQYF
len: 15
v_gene: TRBV19
j_gene: TRBJ2-3
d_gene: .
abundance: .

CDR3nt: TGTGCCAGCAGCCATCAACAGGGTCCAAACATTCAGTACTTC
CDR3aa: CASSHQQGPNIQYF
len: 14
v_gene: TRBV28
j_gene: TRBJ2-4
d_gene: .
abundance: few

CDR3nt: TGTGCCGCCAGTGTGTCGGGACAGGGTTACAATGAGCAGTTCTTC
CDR3aa: CAASVSGQGYNEQFF
len: 15
v_gene: TRBV24-1
j_gene: TRBJ2-1
d_gene: TRBD1
abundance: few

CDR3nt: TGTGCCAGCAGTGAATTAGGTCTAGCGGGGGCGGAGGCCCAGTACTTC
CDR3aa: CASSELGLAGAEAQYF
len: 16
v_gene: TRBV25-1
j_gene: TRBJ2-5
d_gene: TRBD2
abundance: .

CDR3nt: TGTGCCAGCAGGCGGGACAGGGCGACAGATACGCAGTATTTT
CDR3aa: CASRRDRATDTQYF
len: 14
v_gene: TRBV12-3/TRBV12-4
j_gene: TRBJ2-3
d_gene: TRBD1
abundance: few

CDR3nt: TGCAGCGTTGGGGACAGGGTGGTCACAGATACGCAGTATTTT
CDR3aa: CSVGDRVVTDTQYF
len: 14
v_gene: TRBV29-1
j_gene: TRBJ2-3
d_gene: TRBD1
abundance: few